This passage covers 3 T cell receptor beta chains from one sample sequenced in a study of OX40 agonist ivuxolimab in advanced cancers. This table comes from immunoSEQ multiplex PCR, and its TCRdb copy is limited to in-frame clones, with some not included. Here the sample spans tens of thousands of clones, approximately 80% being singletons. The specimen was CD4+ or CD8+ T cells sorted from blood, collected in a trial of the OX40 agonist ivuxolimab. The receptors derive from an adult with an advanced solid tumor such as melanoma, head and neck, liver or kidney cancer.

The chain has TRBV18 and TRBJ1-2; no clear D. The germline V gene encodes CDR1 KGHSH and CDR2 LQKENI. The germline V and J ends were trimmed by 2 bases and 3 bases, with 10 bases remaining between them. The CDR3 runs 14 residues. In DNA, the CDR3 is TGTGCCAGCTCACCAAGGAACGGCGACTATGGCTACACCTTC. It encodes CASSPRNGDYGYTF.

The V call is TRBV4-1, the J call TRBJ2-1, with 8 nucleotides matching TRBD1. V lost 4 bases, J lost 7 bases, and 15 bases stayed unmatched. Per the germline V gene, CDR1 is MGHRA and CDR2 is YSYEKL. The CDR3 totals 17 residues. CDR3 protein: CASSPRSGGTGINEQFF. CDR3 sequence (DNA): TGCGCCAGCAGCCCTCGATCAGGTGGGACAGGTATTAATGAGCAGTTCTTC.

Here the CDR3 reads CASSWVIKDTQYF. The CDR3 DNA follows: TGTGCCAGTTCATGGGTTATAAAAGATACGCAGTATTTT. The rearrangement joins TRBV19 to TRBJ2-3; D ambiguous. This CDR3 region has 13 residues. The germline CDR1 and CDR2 sequences are LNHDA and SQIVND (reference sequence). Trimming cost V 8 bases and J 5 bases, with 14 bases left between them.